The clone carrying this TCR beta chain was seen a single time. Its target is not known. The PCR used 60 Vbeta and 13 Jbeta primers. Sequencing was performed with immunoSEQ multiplex PCR; in TCRdb, only in-frame clones are kept and a portion is missing. The table has approximately 74,000 clones, about two thirds seen once. J lost 7 bases, V lost 2 bases, and 9 bases had no gene match. This CDR3 has 17 residues. Germline values: CDR1 SGHTA, CDR2 FQGNSA. This sample is part of a study of cytomegalovirus exposure and HLA in healthy donors. Findings and caveats of the study: By a later analysis, the bulk of CMV-associated TCR beta chains appeared HLA-restricted. It was likely that a cluster of highly shared sequence variants was a sequencing artifact. In a later analysis, specific HLA alleles were associated with around 17,000 TCR beta sequences at a 0.05 false discovery rate.

Healthy bone marrow donors formed the donor group. Sequenced input: PBMCs. This sequence joins TRBV7-2 and TRBJ2-2, with 11 bases that match TRBD2. This receptor was taken from a man in his thirties or forties in good health and CMV-seropositive. The CDR3 protein is CASSLTRLAGPGGELFF. The CDR3 bases are TGTGCCAGCAGCTTAACAAGACTAGCGGGACCAGGCGGGGAGCTGTTTTTT.